This T cell receptor beta chain is drawn from a study of shared clonotypes between healthy human individuals. Study results and limitations: In several donors, around 5.5% of naive CD4 clonotypes appeared in common. Clonotypes shared by all four donors outscored non-shared clonotypes in generation probability.

Every immunoSEQ plate was one replicate of a subset's evenly spread DNA. TCRdb keeps only in-frame clones here, not all; method: immunoSEQ multiplex PCR. Of more than 2,000,000 clones in the sample, 80% to 95% are singletons; the top ten hold about 0.37%. The CDR3 covers 16 residues. The germline V gene has CDR1 SGHAT and CDR2 FQNNGV. The V and J ends lost 5 bases and 0 bases respectively, with 14 bases between them. Comments on this clone: Its antigen is not identified.

Healthy HIV-negative adults without recent acute infections or vaccinations served as donors. The chain is built from TRBV11-2 and TRBJ1-3; no reliable D call. The source of this sequence is a man aged 18-30 years in good health. Some clones in this sample may be carry-over from other donors' samples. Sequenced: naive CD4+ T cells from PBMCs. Subset: CD45RA+ positively selected. The CDR3 bases are TGTGCCAGCAGCCCCCGCAGTAGACTCTCTGGAAACACCATATATTTT. Translated: CASSPRSRLSGNTIYF.